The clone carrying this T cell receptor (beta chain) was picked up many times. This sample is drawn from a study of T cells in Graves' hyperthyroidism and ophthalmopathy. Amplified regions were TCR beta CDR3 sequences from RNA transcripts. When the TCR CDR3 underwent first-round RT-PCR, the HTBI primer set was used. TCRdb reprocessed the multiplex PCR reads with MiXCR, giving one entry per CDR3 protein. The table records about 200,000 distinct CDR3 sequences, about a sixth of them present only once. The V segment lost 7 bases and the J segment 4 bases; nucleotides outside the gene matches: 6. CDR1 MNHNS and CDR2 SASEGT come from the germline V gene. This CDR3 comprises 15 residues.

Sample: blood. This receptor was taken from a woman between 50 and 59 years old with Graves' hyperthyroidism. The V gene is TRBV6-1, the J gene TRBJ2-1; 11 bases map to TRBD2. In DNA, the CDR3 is TGTGCCAGCAACCCGGTAGCGGGAGGGTACAATGAGCAGTTCTTC. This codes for CASNPVAGGYNEQFF.